This T cell receptor beta chain was found in a study of T cells after yellow fever vaccination. The study, taken as a whole, reports: Primary-vaccination clones mostly resurfaced post-booster (less than 98% CD4, about 87% CD8). The secondary response peaked faster, at day 5 versus 15, but was weaker. High-abundance clonotypes from the bulk population could contaminate FACS-sorted repertoires. The CD4 compartment and the CD8 compartment contained a small share of clonotypes in common.

From the 5' RACE reads, TCRdb called clonotypes with MiXCR, one entry per CDR3 protein. Among under 200,000 distinct CDR3 sequences listed, less than 9% were seen once. This clonotype showed up just a few times. Its antigen is still unknown. CDR3 length equals 12 residues. V lost 4 bases to trimming and J lost 4 bases, with 7 bases between them. The germline CDR1 and CDR2 sequences are LGHDT and YNNKEL (reference sequence). The TCR sequence derives from a man in his late teens or twenties who received the YFV17D yellow fever vaccine. The gene calls are TRBV3-1 and TRBJ1-1; D is possibly TRBD1 (6 bases). Sequenced here: CD4+ T cells sorted from PBMCs, sampled around 5 days after the first yellow fever vaccination. CDR3 coding DNA: TGTGCCAGCAGCCGGGGGGCCACTGAAGCTTTCTTT. Its translation: CASSRGATEAFF.